These 6 T cell receptor beta chains share one sample of origin, sequenced in a study of blood T cell repertoires in COVID-19. Assay used: immunoSEQ multiplex PCR; TCRdb lists only in-frame clones, some missing. The top ten hold roughly 13% of the sample, which has 250,000 to 350,000 clones, 70% to 90% seen once. Material for sequencing was peripheral blood. The receptors come from a woman in her seventies with COVID-19, enrolled during active disease.

The gene calls are TRBV25-1 and TRBJ1-6; possibly TRBD1 for D (6 bases). CDR1 is MGHDK, CDR2 SYGVNS, per germline. V dropped 4 bases and J dropped 9 bases, with 13 bases sitting between them. The CDR3 runs 14 residues. CDR3 amino acids: CASSAQGPSSPLHF. CDR3 coding DNA: TGTGCCAGCAGTGCACAGGGCCCCTCTTCACCCCTCCACTTT.

This clone was observed a single time. V and J are TRBV30 and TRBJ2-5, with 7 nucleotides matching TRBD1. This CDR3 region has 15 residues. Germline V CDR1 and CDR2: GTSNPN, SVGIG (reference sequence). V gave up 2 bases and J gave up 2 bases; unmatched junction bases: 8. DNA of the CDR3: TGTGCCTGGAGTCCCCTAGGGGGCGCTCAAGAGACCCAGTACTTC. It yields the protein CAWSPLGGAQETQYF.

This clone was observed a handful of times. This chain links TRBV30 with TRBJ2-7; perhaps TRBD2 as D (6 bases). CDR3 size: 13 residues. CDR1 and CDR2 from the germline V gene are GTSNPN and SVGIG (reference sequence). The ends were cut back, 7 bases at V and 4 bases at J, with 17 bases in the middle. The CDR3 DNA reads as TGTGCCTTGGCGAGGGAGGCCTTGTACGAGCAGTACTTC. Translated: CALAREALYEQYF.

V usage is TRBV6-2 or TRBV6-3 and J usage is TRBJ1-3; the D gene is possibly TRBD1 (5 bases). The CDR3 runs to 14 residues. Germline loops: CDR1 MNHEY, CDR2 SVGEGT. Trimming pared 6 bases from V and 0 bases from J, leaving 9 bases between. CDR3 bases: TGTGCCAGCAGCAGACAGTCCTCTGGAAACACCATATATTTT. Amino acids: CASSRQSSGNTIYF.

The chain joins TRBV10-3 to TRBJ2-1; TRBD1 agrees at 7 bases. Germline V lookup: CDR1 ENHRY, CDR2 SYGVKD. Trimming cost V 2 bases and J 0 bases; bases outside gene matches: 4. The CDR3 consists of 16 residues. CDR3 region: CAISEPTGSSYNEQFF. The CDR3 region has the DNA TGTGCCATCAGTGAGCCGACAGGGAGCTCCTACAATGAGCAGTTCTTC.

The CDR3 protein is CSVEGTAGSGYTF. The CDR3 DNA reads as TGCAGCGTTGAAGGTACGGCAGGGTCAGGCTACACCTTC. V gene TRBV29-1 combines with J gene TRBJ1-2, with a tentative D call TRBD1 (5 bases). CDR1 is SQVTM, CDR2 ANQGSEA, per germline. V was trimmed by 1 base and J by 8 bases, leaving 14 bases between them. The CDR3 totals 13 residues.